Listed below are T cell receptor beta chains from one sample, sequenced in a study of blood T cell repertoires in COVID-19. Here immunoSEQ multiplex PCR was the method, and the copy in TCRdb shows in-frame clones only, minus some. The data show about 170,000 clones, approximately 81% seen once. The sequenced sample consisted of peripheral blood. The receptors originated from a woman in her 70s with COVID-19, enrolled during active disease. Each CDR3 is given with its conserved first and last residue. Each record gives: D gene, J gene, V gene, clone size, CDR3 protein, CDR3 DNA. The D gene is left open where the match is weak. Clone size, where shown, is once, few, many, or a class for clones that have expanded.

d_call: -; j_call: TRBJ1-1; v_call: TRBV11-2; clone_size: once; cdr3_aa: CASSPGRGGATEAFF; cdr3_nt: TGTGCCAGCAGCCCAGGGAGAGGGGGGGCCACTGAAGCTTTCTTT
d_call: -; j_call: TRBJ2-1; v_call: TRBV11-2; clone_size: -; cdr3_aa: CASSLGATYNEQFF; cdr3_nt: TGTGCCAGCAGCTTAGGGGCAACTTACAATGAGCAGTTCTTC
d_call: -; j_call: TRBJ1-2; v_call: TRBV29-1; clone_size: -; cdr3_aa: CSVWGVDGYTF; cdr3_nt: TGCAGCGTTTGGGGGGTAGACGGCTACACCTTC
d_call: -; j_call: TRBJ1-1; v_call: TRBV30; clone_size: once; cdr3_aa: CAWSPWREAFF; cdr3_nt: TGTGCCTGGAGTCCATGGAGAGAAGCTTTCTTT
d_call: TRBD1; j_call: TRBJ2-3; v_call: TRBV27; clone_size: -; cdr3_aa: CASSFQGQGPTDTQYF; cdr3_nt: TGTGCCAGCAGTTTCCAGGGACAGGGCCCCACAGATACGCAGTATTTT
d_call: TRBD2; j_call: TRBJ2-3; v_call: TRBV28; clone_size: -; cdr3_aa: CASSPTWGGRTDTQYF; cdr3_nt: TGTGCCAGCAGTCCGACCTGGGGGGGGAGGACAGATACGCAGTATTTT
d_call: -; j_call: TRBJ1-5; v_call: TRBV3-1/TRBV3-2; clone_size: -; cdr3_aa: CASSQSGNQPQHF; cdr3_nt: TGTGCCAGCAGCCAAAGCGGGAATCAGCCCCAGCATTTT
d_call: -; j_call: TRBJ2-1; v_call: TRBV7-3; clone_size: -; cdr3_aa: CASSSGGGPNEQFF; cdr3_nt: TGTGCCAGCAGCTCTGGGGGGGGCCCCAATGAGCAGTTCTTC
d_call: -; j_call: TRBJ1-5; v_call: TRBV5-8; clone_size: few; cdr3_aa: CASSLGTIIRGYQPQHF; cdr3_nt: TGTGCCAGCAGCCTTGGTACGATTATCAGGGGTTATCAGCCCCAGCATTTT
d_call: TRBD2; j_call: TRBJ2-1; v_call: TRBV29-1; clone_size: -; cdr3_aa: CSVEPVAGANNEQFF; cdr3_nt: TGCAGCGTTGAACCTGTAGCGGGAGCTAACAATGAGCAGTTCTTC
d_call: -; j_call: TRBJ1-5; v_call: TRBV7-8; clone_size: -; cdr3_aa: CASSGSSREPQHF; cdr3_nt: TGTGCCAGCAGCGGTAGTTCCCGCGAGCCCCAGCATTTT
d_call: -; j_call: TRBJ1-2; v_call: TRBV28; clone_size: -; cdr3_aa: CASSFPSEVRGGGYTF; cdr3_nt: TGTGCCAGCAGTTTCCCTTCGGAGGTCCGGGGAGGTGGCTACACCTTC